This T cell receptor (beta chain) is drawn from a study of blood T cell repertoires in COVID-19. On the study more broadly: Italy, Spain and the United States were the sources of the convalescent and acute COVID-19 samples.

Only in-frame clones appear in the TCRdb table, and some are missing; sequencing was by immunoSEQ multiplex PCR. The table lists almost 55,000 clones, roughly 84% of them singletons. J was trimmed by 6 bases and V by 2 bases; bases with no gene match: 7. The CDR3 contains 14 residues. Per the germline V gene, CDR1 is SGHNT and CDR2 is YYREEE (reference sequence). The chain has TRBV5-4 and TRBJ1-1, with 7 positions matching TRBD1. This sequence originates from a man aged 50 to 59 with active COVID-19. Sample: peripheral blood. Here the CDR3 DNA reads TGTGCCAGCAGCTTAACAGGGGTAAGGGCTGAAGCTTTCTTT. This gives the protein CASSLTGVRAEAFF.